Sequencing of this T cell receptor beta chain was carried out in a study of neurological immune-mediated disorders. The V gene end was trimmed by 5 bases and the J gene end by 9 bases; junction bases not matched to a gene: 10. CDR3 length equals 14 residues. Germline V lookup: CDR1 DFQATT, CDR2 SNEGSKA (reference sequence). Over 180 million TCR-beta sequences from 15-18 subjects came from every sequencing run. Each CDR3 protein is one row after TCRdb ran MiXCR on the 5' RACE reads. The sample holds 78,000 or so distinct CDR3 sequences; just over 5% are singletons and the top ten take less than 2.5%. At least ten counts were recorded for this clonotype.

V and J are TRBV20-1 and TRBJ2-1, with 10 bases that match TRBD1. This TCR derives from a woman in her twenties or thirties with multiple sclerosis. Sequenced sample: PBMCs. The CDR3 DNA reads TGCAGTGCTGACCGGGACAGGGGTAGGGGTGAGCAGTTCTTC. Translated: CSADRDRGRGEQFF.